Presented here are 26 T cell receptor beta chains from one specimen sequenced in a study of blood T cell repertoires in COVID-19. Assay used: immunoSEQ multiplex PCR; TCRdb lists only in-frame clones, some missing. The data show about 110,000 clones, around three quarters seen once. The sequencing input was peripheral blood. These receptors came from a human donor in a cohort sampled during active or convalescent COVID-19.

The chain joins TRBV4-3 to TRBJ2-7, with 8 bases identical to TRBD1. The CDR3 consists of 17 residues. Trimming cost V 3 bases and J 7 bases; bases outside gene matches: 17. Germline lookup yields CDR1 LGHNA and CDR2 YSLEER. For the CDR3, the DNA is TGCGCCAGCAGCCACCGCAGTTTTGGGCAGGGGGCGCGTGAGCAGTACTTC. Amino acid sequence: CASSHRSFGQGAREQYF.

The chain has TRBV3-1 (or the pseudogene TRBV3-2) and TRBJ2-7, with 7 bases matching TRBD1. Germline CDR1 and CDR2: LGHDT and YNNKEL (reference sequence). The CDR3 sequence is 15 residues long. V dropped 0 bases and J dropped 6; count of bases not matched to a gene: 8. This chain's CDR3 is CASSQETGKGREQYF. The CDR3, as DNA: TGTGCCAGCAGCCAAGAGACAGGGAAAGGACGCGAGCAGTACTTC.

This sequence joins TRBV2 and TRBJ2-3, with 10 positions matching TRBD1. The CDR3 has 15 residues. The germline V gene has CDR1 SNHLY and CDR2 FYNNEI. With V trimmed by 6 bases and J by 4 bases, 7 bases remained unmatched. The chain's CDR3 is CASRKGQGTADTQYF. DNA for the CDR3: TGTGCCAGCAGAAAGGGACAGGGGACCGCAGATACGCAGTATTTT.

This sequence joins TRBV5-4 and TRBJ2-7; the D is unclear. This CDR3 spans 13 amino acids. The germline V gene has CDR1 SGHNT and CDR2 YYREEE (reference sequence). V was pared by 1 base and J by 3 bases, with 8 bases between. The CDR3 spells CASSLNRDYEQYF. The CDR3 DNA is TGTGCCAGCAGCTTGAACAGAGACTACGAGCAGTACTTC.

This CDR3 reads CASSRGAGVQNYGYTF. The CDR3 bases are TGTGCCAGCAGCCGAGGGGCAGGGGTACAGAACTATGGCTACACCTTC. The genes are TRBV3-1 (or the pseudogene TRBV3-2) and TRBJ1-2; the D gene is possibly TRBD1 (6 bases). The V gene's germline CDR1 is LGHDT and CDR2 YNNKEL (reference sequence). V was cut by 4 bases and J by 2 bases, with 17 bases left in between. The length of the CDR3 is 16 residues.

The V gene is TRBV9, the J gene TRBJ1-3; maybe TRBD1 (5 bases). V lost 3 bases to trimming and J lost 0 bases, with 16 bases between them. This CDR3 is built from 17 residues. Germline values: CDR1 SGDLS, CDR2 YYNGEE. The CDR3 here is CASSGGKTSSSGNTIYF. The CDR3 DNA sequence: TGTGCCAGCAGCGGGGGCAAAACCTCCAGCTCTGGAAACACCATATATTTT. The full variable domain, with the rest looked up from reference TRBV9 and TRBJ1-3, is DSGVTQTPKHLITATGQRVTLRCSPRSGDLSVYWYQQSLDQGLQFLIQYYNGEERAKGNILERFSAQQFPDLHSELNLSSLELGDSALYFCASSGGKTSSSGNTIYFGEGSWLTVV.

This clone turned up a few times. The chain carries TRBV28 and TRBJ1-2; D may be TRBD1 (6 bases). V was clipped by 6 bases and J by 7 bases, with 15 bases between them. The CDR3 spans 13 residues. Germline CDR1 reads MDHEN; CDR2 reads SYDVKM. In DNA, the CDR3 is TGTGCCAGCAGCAGAGGACAGAGTAGTGGCTACACCTTC. It yields the protein CASSRGQSSGYTF.

The chain links TRBV3-1 (or the pseudogene TRBV3-2) to TRBJ1-1, with a tentative D call TRBD1 (5 bases). Germline assignment: CDR1 LGHDT and CDR2 YNNKEL (reference sequence). Trimming cost V 0 bases and J 1 base, with 15 bases left between them. The CDR3 is made up of 17 amino acids. CDR3 residues: CASSQEGWGHPNTEAFF. CDR3 bases: TGTGCCAGCAGCCAAGAGGGTTGGGGCCATCCGAACACTGAAGCTTTCTTT.

This clone came up a few times. V and J are TRBV5-4 and TRBJ1-6; D is possibly TRBD1 (5 bases). There are 16 residues in the CDR3. In germline, CDR1 is SGHNT, CDR2 YYREEE (reference sequence). Deletions cut 0 bases from V and 4 bases from J, with 11 bases between. CDR3 in amino acids: CASSLGGRSYNSPLHF. The CDR3 DNA is TGTGCCAGCAGCTTGGGGGGCAGGAGTTATAATTCACCCCTCCACTTT.

The rearrangement joins TRBV7-8 to TRBJ1-3; tentative D call: TRBD1 (6 bases). V dropped 0 bases and J dropped 4 bases, with 22 bases sitting between them. Germline CDR1 and CDR2: SGHVS and FQNEAQ. The CDR3 is 19 residues long. In DNA, the CDR3 is TGTGCCAGCAGCTTAGCAGGCGGCAGGGGTGTTAGTCGAGGAAACACCATATATTTT. This sequence encodes CASSLAGGRGVSRGNTIYF.

This clone was seen a handful of times. CDR3 coding DNA: TGTGCCAGCAGTCGGACTAGCGGTCCCTACGAGCAGTACTTC. Translating gives CASSRTSGPYEQYF. The chain carries TRBV6-2 or TRBV6-3 and TRBJ2-7; 10 bases fit TRBD2. The CDR3 loop spans 14 amino acids. The germline CDR1 and CDR2 sequences are MNHEY and SVGEGT. V lost 5 bases, J lost 2 bases, and 3 bases stayed unmatched.

The V gene is TRBV18, the J gene TRBJ2-3, with 13 bases identical to TRBD2. The length of the CDR3 is 17 residues. Looked up from germline, CDR1 is KGHSH and CDR2 is LQKENI. Losses at the gene ends were 6 bases for V and 4 bases for J; bases not matched to a gene: 10. This chain's CDR3 is CASSRGTSGTGADTQYF. The CDR3 DNA reads TGTGCCAGCTCCCGAGGGACTAGCGGGACGGGCGCAGATACGCAGTATTTT.

This chain links TRBV7-8 with TRBJ2-2, with D perhaps given as TRBD1 or TRBD2 (5 bases each). There are 17 residues in the CDR3. Germline V gives CDR1 SGHVS, CDR2 FQNEAQ. Trimming removed 5 bases at V and 4 bases at J, with 20 bases between. CDR3 sequence: CASSLEGPSGATGELFF. DNA of the CDR3: TGTGCCAGCAGCCTAGAGGGGCCTTCTGGAGCCACCGGGGAGCTGTTTTTT.

The chain has TRBV24-1 and TRBJ1-4, with 7 bases aligning to TRBD1. The CDR3 loop spans 12 amino acids. J was trimmed by 10 bases and V by 11 bases; bases with no gene match: 9. Germline V gene lookup returns CDR1 KGHDR and CDR2 SFDVKD. The CDR3 reads CAKTGVWGKLFF. CDR3 coding DNA: TGTGCCAAAACAGGGGTCTGGGGAAAACTGTTTTTT.

The chain joins TRBV7-2 to TRBJ2-2, with 16 bases matching TRBD2. CDR3 length equals 17 residues. The germline V gene encodes CDR1 SGHTA and CDR2 FQGNSA. The trim removed 1 base at V and 8 bases at J, leaving 4 bases unmatched. The CDR3 is CASSLVGLAGGSGELFF. The CDR3 DNA sequence: TGTGCCAGCAGCTTAGTGGGACTAGCGGGAGGGTCTGGGGAGCTGTTTTTT.

Here the CDR3 DNA reads TGCGCCAGCAGCCGAACGGGGGGTCAGGTTCCCTACGAGCAGTACTTC. Translating it yields CASSRTGGQVPYEQYF. This chain uses TRBV4-1 with TRBJ2-7; 7 nucleotides agree with TRBD2. Germline assignment: CDR1 MGHRA and CDR2 YSYEKL. With 4 bases clipped from V and 2 bases from J, the junction kept 11 bases outside the gene matches. This CDR3 has 16 amino acids.

The gene calls are TRBV4-3 and TRBJ2-2, with D possibly matching TRBD1 (5 bases). Trimming pared 0 bases from V and 4 bases from J, leaving 12 bases between. Germline assignment: CDR1 LGHNA and CDR2 YSLEER. The CDR3 is 16 residues long. CDR3 in DNA: TGCGCCAGCAGCCAAGACGGCAGGGCCGGCACCGGGGAGCTGTTTTTT. Its protein is CASSQDGRAGTGELFF.

The CDR3 DNA is TGTGCCAGCGGAGGGGGACAGGGCCTCTACGAGCAGTACTTC. Protein product: CASGGGQGLYEQYF. V and J are TRBV2 and TRBJ2-7, with 9 nucleotides matching TRBD1. The ends lost 8 bases at V and 3 bases at J; junction bases unmatched: 8. The CDR3 loop spans 14 amino acids. Germline CDR1 and CDR2: SNHLY and FYNNEI.

The rearrangement links TRBV2 to TRBJ1-3, with D possibly TRBD1 on 5 matching bases. CDR3 size: 13 residues. Trimming pared 8 bases from V and 3 bases from J, leaving 11 bases between. Germline-derived CDR1 and CDR2 are SNHLY and FYNNEI. The CDR3 spells CASRSGVGNTIYF. CDR3 in DNA: TGTGCCAGCCGGTCGGGGGTTGGAAACACCATATATTTT.

CDR3 sequence: CASSAAGGLAYNEQFF. CDR3 coding DNA: TGTGCCAGCAGCGCCGCTGGGGGACTGGCTTACAATGAGCAGTTCTTC. The chain couples TRBV6-2 or TRBV6-3 to TRBJ2-1, with a possible D match to TRBD2 (6 bases). This CDR3 spans 16 amino acids. Trimming pared 6 bases from V and 4 bases from J, leaving 19 bases between. Germline V gene data show CDR1 as MNHEY and CDR2 as SVGEGT.

This clone was observed a few times. V gene TRBV10-2 combines with J gene TRBJ1-1; TRBD1 aligns across 7 bases. CDR1 WSHSY and CDR2 SAAADI come from the germline V gene. Losses at the gene ends were 4 bases for V and 7 bases for J; bases not matched to a gene: 9. This CDR3 has 14 residues. CDR3 in DNA: TGCGCCAGCAGTGGGACGGACAGGAACTATGAAGCTTTCTTT. Its translation is CASSGTDRNYEAFF.

The J gene is TRBJ2-7, the V gene TRBV14; TRBD2 might be the D (6 bases). V shed 4 bases and J shed 6 bases, with 10 bases lying between them. Germline CDR1 and CDR2: SGHDN and FVKESK. The CDR3 contains 12 residues. For the CDR3, the DNA is TGTGCCAGCAGCCTCTCCGGGGGCGAGCAGTACTTC. As protein: CASSLSGGEQYF.

The V and J genes are TRBV25-1 and TRBJ1-2, with D possibly matching TRBD1 (5 bases). The V gene lost 3 bases and the J gene lost 3 bases, with 11 bases spanning the gap. Germline CDR1 is MGHDK and CDR2 is SYGVNS. The CDR3 contains 14 residues. In DNA, the CDR3 is TGTGCCAGCAGTGAGGCAGGGTTGCACTATGGCTACACCTTC. Translating it yields CASSEAGLHYGYTF.

The rearrangement links TRBV19 to TRBJ1-5; maybe TRBD1 (5 bases). V was shortened by 3 bases and J by 7 bases, with 10 bases between the two germline ends. The CDR3 totals 13 residues. The germline V gene has CDR1 LNHDA and CDR2 SQIVND (reference sequence). CDR3: CASSIGGKQPQHF. CDR3 DNA sequence: TGTGCCAGTAGTATCGGGGGAAAGCAGCCCCAGCATTTT. The complete variable domain, with remaining parts taken from reference TRBV19 and TRBJ1-5, reads DGGITQSPKYLFRKEGQNVTLSCEQNLNHDAMYWYRQDPGQGLRLIYYSQIVNDFQKGDIAEGYSVSREKKESFPLTVTSAQKNPTAFYLCASSIGGKQPQHFGDGTRLSIL.

The J gene is TRBJ1-2, the V gene TRBV4-3; D remains unclear. The germline CDR1 and CDR2 sequences are LGHNA and YSLEER. CDR3 length equals 14 residues. Trimming removed 1 base from V and 8 bases from J, with 14 bases in between. CDR3 DNA: TGCGCCAGCAGCCAAGGATCATCGTTTCGGGGCTACACCTTC. Protein product: CASSQGSSFRGYTF.

The rearrangement links TRBV14 to TRBJ1-3; the D gene is possibly TRBD1 (6 bases). CDR1 is SGHDN and CDR2 is FVKESK in the germline V gene. The CDR3 totals 16 residues. V was pared by 4 bases and J by 0 bases, with 13 bases between. The CDR3 bases are TGTGCCAGCAGCCCACGGGACATTGTCTCTGGAAACACCATATATTTT. Its protein product is CASSPRDIVSGNTIYF.